This TCR beta chain was sequenced during a study of T cell clonotyping in hematopoietic cell transplantation. Study-level points and caveats: After transplant, recipient diversity fell while pathologically expanded clonotypes grew through day 180.

The data were produced by immunoSEQ multiplex PCR, yet TCRdb's version contains in-frame clones alone and is incomplete. The sample yields around 7,000 clones, 98% seen once. Recipients were bled about 28 days pretransplant and at posttransplant days 30, 100, 180. This clone has only one observation. What it recognizes is unknown. The sequence was obtained from a male patient in his sixties or seventies who had an allogeneic stem cell transplant from a related donor, so the T cells may come from the graft donor. Some clones in this sample may be carry-over from other donors' samples. Sequences were derived from PBMCs, sampled 30 days after allogeneic stem cell transplant.

The CDR3 loop is CASGWTGNTGELFF. DNA of the CDR3: TGCGCCAGCGGATGGACAGGTAACACCGGGGAGCTGTTTTTT. The chain uses TRBV5-1 and TRBJ2-2; 7 bases match TRBD1. The junction had 5 bases not matched to a gene; V was cut back by 7 bases and J by 2 bases. The CDR3 totals 14 residues. The germline gives CDR1 SGHRS, CDR2 YFSETQ.